A selection of T cell receptor beta chains follows, all from one sample in a study of cytomegalovirus exposure and HLA in healthy donors. TCRdb's copy holds only in-frame clones and misses some; the assay was immunoSEQ multiplex PCR. The sample gives hundreds of thousands of clones, about 81% of which show up once; roughly 6% is in the top ten. Sequenced sample: PBMCs. These receptors were obtained from a middle-aged man in good health and CMV-seropositive. Each CDR3 is given with its conserved first and last residue. The order of the fields is D gene, V gene, clone size, J gene, CDR3 protein, CDR3 DNA. The D gene is left open where the match is weak. Not every row has a clone size; where given, it reads once, few, many or a size class.

d_call: .
v_call: TRBV27
clone_size: .
j_call: TRBJ2-3
cdr3_aa: CASRGIQASSTDTQYF
cdr3_nt: TGTGCCAGCAGGGGCATTCAGGCATCTAGCACAGATACGCAGTATTTT

d_call: .
v_call: TRBV4-1
clone_size: .
j_call: TRBJ2-2
cdr3_aa: CASELLNTGELFF
cdr3_nt: TGCGCCAGTGAACTTCTGAACACCGGGGAGCTGTTTTTT

d_call: TRBD1
v_call: TRBV4-2
clone_size: .
j_call: TRBJ2-1
cdr3_aa: CASSQAPSTGISSYNEQFF
cdr3_nt: TGTGCCAGCAGCCAAGCGCCCTCGACAGGGATTAGCTCCTACAATGAGCAGTTCTTC

d_call: .
v_call: TRBV6-6
clone_size: .
j_call: TRBJ2-7
cdr3_aa: CASSYLLTYEQYF
cdr3_nt: TGTGCCAGCAGTTACCTACTGACCTACGAGCAGTACTTC

d_call: .
v_call: TRBV18
clone_size: once
j_call: TRBJ2-5
cdr3_aa: CASSPKESEETQYF
cdr3_nt: TGTGCCAGCTCACCAAAAGAGTCGGAAGAGACCCAGTACTTC

d_call: .
v_call: TRBV29-1
clone_size: .
j_call: TRBJ1-1
cdr3_aa: CSVSGVRGTEAFF
cdr3_nt: TGCAGCGTTTCCGGGGTTCGAGGAACTGAAGCTTTCTTT

d_call: .
v_call: TRBV5-6
clone_size: .
j_call: TRBJ2-7
cdr3_aa: CASSFWGVGSYEQYF
cdr3_nt: TGTGCCAGCAGCTTTTGGGGGGTGGGTTCCTACGAGCAGTACTTC

d_call: TRBD1
v_call: TRBV9
clone_size: .
j_call: TRBJ1-5
cdr3_aa: CASSPNRDREYSNQPQHF
cdr3_nt: TGTGCCAGCAGCCCAAACCGGGACAGGGAATATAGCAATCAGCCCCAGCATTTT

d_call: .
v_call: TRBV7-2
clone_size: .
j_call: TRBJ2-1
cdr3_aa: CASRGLVGVNEQFF
cdr3_nt: TGTGCCAGCAGAGGGCTAGTGGGAGTCAATGAGCAGTTCTTC

d_call: .
v_call: TRBV5-1
clone_size: .
j_call: TRBJ1-4
cdr3_aa: CASSLGRQASGKLFF
cdr3_nt: TGCGCCAGCAGCTTGGGCCGACAGGCTAGTGGAAAACTGTTTTTT

d_call: TRBD1
v_call: TRBV11-2
clone_size: .
j_call: TRBJ2-5
cdr3_aa: CASSSRDRDQETQYF
cdr3_nt: TGTGCCAGCAGCTCCCGGGACAGGGACCAAGAGACCCAGTACTTC

d_call: .
v_call: TRBV30
clone_size: .
j_call: TRBJ2-3
cdr3_aa: CAWSVKSTDTQYF
cdr3_nt: TGTGCCTGGAGTGTTAAAAGCACAGATACGCAGTATTTT

d_call: .
v_call: TRBV6-5
clone_size: .
j_call: TRBJ1-1
cdr3_aa: CASSPDRINTEAFF
cdr3_nt: TGTGCCAGCAGTCCAGACAGGATAAACACTGAAGCTTTCTTT

d_call: TRBD1
v_call: TRBV15
clone_size: once
j_call: TRBJ2-7
cdr3_aa: CATSRGAGGYEQYF
cdr3_nt: TGTGCCACCAGCAGAGGTGCAGGGGGCTACGAGCAGTACTTC

d_call: TRBD1
v_call: TRBV4-1
clone_size: few
j_call: TRBJ2-5
cdr3_aa: CASSQLWAGGLYQETQYF
cdr3_nt: TGCGCCAGCAGCCAACTCTGGGCAGGGGGATTGTACCAAGAGACCCAGTACTTC

d_call: TRBD1
v_call: TRBV18
clone_size: .
j_call: TRBJ1-3
cdr3_aa: CASSLQSTGVGNTIYF
cdr3_nt: TGTGCCAGCTCACTCCAAAGTACAGGGGTCGGAAACACCATATATTTT

d_call: .
v_call: TRBV6-5
clone_size: .
j_call: TRBJ1-1
cdr3_aa: CASTNPRGTEAFF
cdr3_nt: TGTGCCAGCACTAACCCCAGGGGCACTGAAGCTTTCTTT

d_call: .
v_call: TRBV7-7
clone_size: .
j_call: TRBJ2-5
cdr3_aa: CASSSDRGSFQETQYF
cdr3_nt: TGTGCTAGCAGTTCAGATAGGGGATCCTTCCAAGAGACCCAGTACTTC

d_call: TRBD1
v_call: TRBV27
clone_size: .
j_call: TRBJ2-7
cdr3_aa: CASSSSSGTAYEQYF
cdr3_nt: TGTGCCAGCAGTTCGTCCTCTGGGACAGCCTACGAGCAGTACTTC

d_call: .
v_call: TRBV4-2
clone_size: .
j_call: TRBJ2-5
cdr3_aa: CASSLLGSGGVETQYF
cdr3_nt: TGTGCCAGCAGCCTCTTGGGTAGCGGAGGGGTAGAGACCCAGTACTTC

d_call: TRBD1
v_call: TRBV6-1
clone_size: .
j_call: TRBJ1-2
cdr3_aa: CASSEKGQLAYGYTF
cdr3_nt: TGTGCCAGCAGCGAGAAGGGACAGCTGGCCTATGGCTACACCTTC

d_call: .
v_call: TRBV12-5
clone_size: .
j_call: TRBJ2-3
cdr3_aa: CASGIFTPDRFTDTQYF
cdr3_nt: TGTGCTAGTGGCATTTTCACTCCAGACAGGTTCACAGATACGCAGTATTTT

d_call: TRBD2
v_call: TRBV9
clone_size: .
j_call: TRBJ2-1
cdr3_aa: CASSVQVGLEGEQFF
cdr3_nt: TGTGCCAGCAGCGTTCAGGTGGGACTAGAGGGTGAGCAGTTCTTC

d_call: .
v_call: TRBV18
clone_size: .
j_call: TRBJ2-5
cdr3_aa: CASSPEEETQYF
cdr3_nt: TGTGCCAGCTCACCAGAGGAAGAGACCCAGTACTTC

d_call: TRBD2
v_call: TRBV27
clone_size: .
j_call: TRBJ2-1
cdr3_aa: CASSLVAGDSYNEQFF
cdr3_nt: TGTGCCAGCAGTTTAGTCGCGGGGGACTCCTACAATGAGCAGTTCTTC

d_call: TRBD2
v_call: TRBV5-1
clone_size: .
j_call: TRBJ2-2
cdr3_aa: CASSPGDYTTGELFF
cdr3_nt: TGCGCCAGCAGCCCGGGGGACTATACAACCGGGGAGCTGTTTTTT

d_call: TRBD2
v_call: TRBV7-3
clone_size: .
j_call: TRBJ2-1
cdr3_aa: CASSSEVSGRGPQFF
cdr3_nt: TGTGCCAGCAGCTCGGAGGTTAGCGGGAGGGGGCCGCAGTTCTTC

d_call: .
v_call: TRBV25-1
clone_size: .
j_call: TRBJ1-6
cdr3_aa: CASRDSTSSPLHF
cdr3_nt: TGTGCCAGCAGGGACAGTACGAGTTCACCCCTCCACTTT

d_call: .
v_call: TRBV29-1
clone_size: .
j_call: TRBJ2-1
cdr3_aa: CSVTRDYNEQFF
cdr3_nt: TGCAGCGTGACCCGGGACTACAATGAGCAGTTCTTC

d_call: .
v_call: TRBV29-1
clone_size: .
j_call: TRBJ1-1
cdr3_aa: CSAETEPDPLNTEAFF
cdr3_nt: TGCAGCGCGGAGACAGAGCCTGATCCCTTGAACACTGAAGCTTTCTTT

d_call: .
v_call: TRBV27
clone_size: .
j_call: TRBJ2-7
cdr3_aa: CASSLSGGPEQYF
cdr3_nt: TGTGCCAGCAGTTTAAGTGGTGGGCCCGAGCAGTACTTC

d_call: TRBD2
v_call: TRBV19
clone_size: .
j_call: TRBJ2-1
cdr3_aa: CASRDSGGLAGGLSYNEQFF
cdr3_nt: TGTGCCAGTCGTGATTCCGGAGGGTTGGCGGGAGGGTTGTCCTACAATGAGCAGTTCTTC

d_call: .
v_call: TRBV6-5
clone_size: .
j_call: TRBJ1-1
cdr3_aa: CASSYSIGQGGTEAFF
cdr3_nt: TGTGCCAGCAGTTACTCGATAGGTCAGGGTGGGACTGAAGCTTTCTTT

d_call: .
v_call: TRBV6-1
clone_size: once
j_call: TRBJ2-3
cdr3_aa: CASFAGRTDTQYF
cdr3_nt: TGTGCCAGTTTTGCGGGACGCACAGATACGCAGTATTTT

d_call: .
v_call: TRBV7-2
clone_size: .
j_call: TRBJ2-2
cdr3_aa: CASSPEVNTGELFF
cdr3_nt: TGTGCCAGCAGCCCAGAGGTGAACACCGGGGAGCTGTTTTTT

d_call: TRBD2
v_call: TRBV5-1
clone_size: once
j_call: TRBJ2-2
cdr3_aa: CASSLVLAGDHTGELFF
cdr3_nt: TGCGCCAGCAGCTTGGTACTAGCGGGAGATCATACCGGGGAGCTGTTTTTT